The present entry profiles one TCR beta chain with its context. This clone appeared a single time. Its antigen is unknown. One end of the junction is discordant with germline, which a read error may explain. The CDR3 regions of human TCRbeta chains were subjected to immunosequencing. As for how the authors treated the data: TCRs in the repertoires were compared against a reference library of SARS-CoV-2-specific TCRs that had been generated with the MIRA antigen-specificity platform. Breadth meant the fraction of unique TCRs that were SARS-CoV-2-associated, whereas depth meant the fraction of total T cells that were SARS-CoV-2-associated. Using the MIRA data, each spike-specific TCR was mapped to the spike region that the TCR reacts to and placed in a CD4 or CD8 class. Log10-transformed breadth and depth values were compared by one-way ANOVA with Sidak's multiple comparisons tests. The immuneACCESS repertoire file appears here via TCRdb, limited to in-frame rearrangements. These files lack a portion of the clones; in checked studies, under half of the deficit traces to unresolved V genes, and the cause of the others is not known. That table supplies the V and J calls and clone size; D and trimming were determined from the DNA. Across this sample there are roughly 120,000 clones, with about 90% seen only once. Approximately 9.3% of the sample goes to the ten largest clones.

The data are from a study of T cell responses to AZD1222 COVID-19 vaccine (dated by TCRdb to the early 2020s). Turning to the overall study: AZD1222 recipients given second doses at about 4 weeks or at about 12 weeks were pooled, since spike-specific TCR depth and breadth were not found to differ between the two schedules. A total of approximately 240 trial participants underwent TCR sequencing, of whom about 210 had received two doses of AZD1222 and some 26 had received two doses of the MenACWY control vaccine. Enrollment into the trials was organized by age into subgroups of 18-55, 56-69 and 70-plus years, and those subgroups contained roughly 150, 30 and 60 TCR-sequenced participants, respectively. Broad study findings and their caveats: Because no day 14 peak-response samples were available, the repertoires could be characterized only after the peak T cell response. Reportedly, almost half of the unique spike-specific TCRs recognized epitopes lying outside the regions that are mutated in the B.1.351 and B.1.1.7 variants. Only six AZD1222 recipients were SARS-CoV-2 seropositive at baseline, limiting conclusions about previously exposed vaccinees. The 56-69-year group was small, and its depth increase did not reach significance, likely because of low power. After two AZD1222 doses, spike-specific TCR breadth and depth were significantly higher than at day 0 and than in MenACWY recipients. Participants were mostly white British and included more females than males, and it was suggested by the authors that clonal diversity may have been underestimated. The whole spike protein was spanned by vaccine-associated CD4 TCRs, and dominant responses were seen in regions 160-218 and 743-854.

Sequences SGHVS (CDR1) and FNYEAQ (CDR2) are obtained from the germline V gene. From the cysteine through the phenylalanine, the CDR3 covers 14 amino acids. Of all the DNA, just the CDR3 is kept, 42 bases in frame from base 1. The sample's time point label, in plain terms: baseline before first vaccination. The vaccinee samples were drawn from two UK trials, COV001 and COV002, one of which was a single-blind randomized controlled phase 2/3 trial testing AZD1222 (ChAdOx1 nCoV-19) in healthy adults. For TCRbeta chain sequencing, PBMC samples from trial participants were taken at day 0 and at day 28 after the second dose.

Source: peripheral blood, taken on day 0 of AZD1222 vaccination. Recombination linked TRBV7-6 to TRBJ2-7; TRBD1 is perhaps the D gene, given 6 matching bases. The origin of this receptor is an adult in good health. The CDR3 has the sequence CASGLQGTSGEQYF. The DNA reads as follows: TGTGCCAGCGGCTTACAGGGAACCTCGGGCGAGCAGTACTTC.